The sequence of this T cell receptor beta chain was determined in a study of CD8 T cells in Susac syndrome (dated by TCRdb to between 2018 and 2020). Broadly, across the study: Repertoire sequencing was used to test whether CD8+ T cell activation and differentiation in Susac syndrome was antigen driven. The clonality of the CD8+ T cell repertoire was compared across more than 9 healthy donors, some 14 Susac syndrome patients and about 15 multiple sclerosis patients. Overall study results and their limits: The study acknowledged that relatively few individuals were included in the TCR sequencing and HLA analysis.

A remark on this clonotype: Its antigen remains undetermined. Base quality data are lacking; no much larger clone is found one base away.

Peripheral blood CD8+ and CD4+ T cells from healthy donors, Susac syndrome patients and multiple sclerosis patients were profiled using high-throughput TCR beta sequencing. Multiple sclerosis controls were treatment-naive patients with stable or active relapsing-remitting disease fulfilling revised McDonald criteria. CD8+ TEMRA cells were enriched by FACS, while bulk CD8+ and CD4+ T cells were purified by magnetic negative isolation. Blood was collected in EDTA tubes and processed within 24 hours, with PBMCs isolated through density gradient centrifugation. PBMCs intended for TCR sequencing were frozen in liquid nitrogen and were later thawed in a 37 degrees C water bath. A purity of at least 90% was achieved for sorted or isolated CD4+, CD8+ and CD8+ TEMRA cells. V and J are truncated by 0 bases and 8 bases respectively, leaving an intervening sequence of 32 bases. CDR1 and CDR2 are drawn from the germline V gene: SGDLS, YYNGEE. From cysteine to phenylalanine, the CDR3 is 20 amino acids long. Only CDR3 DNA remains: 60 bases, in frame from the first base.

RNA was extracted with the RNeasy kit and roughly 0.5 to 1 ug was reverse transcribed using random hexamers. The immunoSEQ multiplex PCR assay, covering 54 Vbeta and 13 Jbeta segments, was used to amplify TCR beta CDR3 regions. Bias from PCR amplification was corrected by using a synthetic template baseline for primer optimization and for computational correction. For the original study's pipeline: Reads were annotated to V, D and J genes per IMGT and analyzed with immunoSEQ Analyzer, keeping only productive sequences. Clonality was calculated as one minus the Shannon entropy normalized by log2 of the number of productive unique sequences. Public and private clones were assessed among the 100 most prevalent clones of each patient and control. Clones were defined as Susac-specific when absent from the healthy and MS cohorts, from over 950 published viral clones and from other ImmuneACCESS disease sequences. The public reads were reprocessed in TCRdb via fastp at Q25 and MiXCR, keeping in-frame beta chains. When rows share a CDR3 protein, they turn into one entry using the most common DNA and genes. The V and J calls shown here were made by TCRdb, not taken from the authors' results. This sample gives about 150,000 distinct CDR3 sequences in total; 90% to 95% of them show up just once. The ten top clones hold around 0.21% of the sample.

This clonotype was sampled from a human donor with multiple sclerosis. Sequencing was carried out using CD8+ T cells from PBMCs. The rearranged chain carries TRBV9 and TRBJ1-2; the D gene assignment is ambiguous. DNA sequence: TGTGCCAGCAGCGTAGCTACCTTGTTACCCCAAGTCCCCGTCACGGAGGGCTACACCTTC. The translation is CASSVATLLPQVPVTEGYTF.